This T cell receptor (beta chain) was recorded in a study of blood T cell repertoires in COVID-19. Study overall: Some COVID-19 samples were acute and others convalescent; all came from the United States, Italy and Spain. Sample material is recorded as cDNA or gDNA derived from T cells, B-cell-depleted T cells, or PBMCs.

Method: immunoSEQ multiplex PCR; TCRdb's copy keeps in-frame clones and lacks some. The sample yields 60,000 to 95,000 clones, approximately 79% seen once. Germline-derived CDR1 and CDR2 are MRHNA and SNTAGT. The CDR3 spans 15 residues. The V end lost 2 bases, the J end lost 0 bases, and 7 bases lay between the germline ends. The chain combines TRBV6-4 with TRBJ2-2; D gene unclear. This clonotype was obtained from a human donor with acute or convalescent COVID-19. The donor label of this sample is uncertain. Material for sequencing was peripheral blood. This chain's CDR3 is CASSDGPPNTGELFF. The CDR3 DNA reads as TGTGCCAGCAGTGACGGGCCTCCGAACACCGGGGAGCTGTTTTTT.